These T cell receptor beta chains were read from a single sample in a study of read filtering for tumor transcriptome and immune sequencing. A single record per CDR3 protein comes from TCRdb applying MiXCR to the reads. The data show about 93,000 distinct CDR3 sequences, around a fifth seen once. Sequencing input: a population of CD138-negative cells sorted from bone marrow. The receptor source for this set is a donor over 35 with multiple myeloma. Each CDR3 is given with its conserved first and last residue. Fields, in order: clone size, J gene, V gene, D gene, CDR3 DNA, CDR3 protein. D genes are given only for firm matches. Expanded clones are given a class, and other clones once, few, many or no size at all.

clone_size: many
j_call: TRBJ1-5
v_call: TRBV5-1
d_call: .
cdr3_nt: TGCGCCAGCAGCTTGTCGGCAGGGGATCAGCCCCAGCATTTT
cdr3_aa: CASSLSAGDQPQHF

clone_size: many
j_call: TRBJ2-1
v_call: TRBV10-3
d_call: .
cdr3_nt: TGTGCCATCAGAGCCTACAATGAGCAGTTCTTC
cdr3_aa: CAIRAYNEQFF

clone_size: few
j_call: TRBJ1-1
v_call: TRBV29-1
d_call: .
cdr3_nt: TGCAGGGGAAGTTGGGGCACTGAAGCTTTCTTT
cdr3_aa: CRGSWGTEAFF

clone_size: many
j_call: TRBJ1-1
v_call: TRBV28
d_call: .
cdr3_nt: TGTGCCAGCAGCCGTTACAACACTGAAGCTTTCTTT
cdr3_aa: CASSRYNTEAFF

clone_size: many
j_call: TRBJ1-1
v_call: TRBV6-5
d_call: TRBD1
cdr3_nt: TGTGCCAGCAGTTACCATGCGACAGGGGAGTTGGACACTGAAGCTTTCTTT
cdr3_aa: CASSYHATGELDTEAFF

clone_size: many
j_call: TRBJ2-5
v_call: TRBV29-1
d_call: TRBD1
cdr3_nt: TGCAGCGTTCACGGACAGGCCAGAGAGACCCAGTACTTC
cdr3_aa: CSVHGQARETQYF

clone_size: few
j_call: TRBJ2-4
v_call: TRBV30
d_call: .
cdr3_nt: TGTGCCTGGAGTAGTAGGCGGGACATTCAGTACTTC
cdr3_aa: CAWSSRRDIQYF

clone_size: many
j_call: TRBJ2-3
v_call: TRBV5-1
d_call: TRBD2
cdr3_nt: TGCGCCAGTCAGCGGGGCCATCGGGATCAGAAATCGGATACGCAGTATTTT
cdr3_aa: CASQRGHRDQKSDTQYF

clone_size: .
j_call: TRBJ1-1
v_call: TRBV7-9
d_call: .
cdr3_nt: TGTGCCAGCAGCCAATTCATGAACACTGAAGCTTTCTTT
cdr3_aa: CASSQFMNTEAFF

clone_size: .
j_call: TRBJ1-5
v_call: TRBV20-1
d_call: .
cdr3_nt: TGCAGTGATATGACCGCAGGGGTGAATCAGCCCCAGCATTTT
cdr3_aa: CSDMTAGVNQPQHF

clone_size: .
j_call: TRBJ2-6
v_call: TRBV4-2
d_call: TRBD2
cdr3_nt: TGTGCCAGCAGGGAAGTGTGGGGGGGCTCTGGGGCCAACGTCCTGACTTTC
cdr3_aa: CASREVWGGSGANVLTF

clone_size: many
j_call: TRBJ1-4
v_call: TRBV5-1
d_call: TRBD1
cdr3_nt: TGCGCCAGCGGCGACACAGGGGGCGGGGAAAAACTGTTTTTT
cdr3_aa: CASGDTGGGEKLFF

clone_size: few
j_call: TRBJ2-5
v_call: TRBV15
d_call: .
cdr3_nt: TGTGCCACCAGCAGAGATCGGGCAGGGGAGACCCAGTACTTC
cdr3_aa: CATSRDRAGETQYF

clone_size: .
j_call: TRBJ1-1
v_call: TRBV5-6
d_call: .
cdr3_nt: TGTTCCAGCAGCCTTGGTGTGGGGGCGCGAACTGAAGCTTTCTTT
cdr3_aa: CSSSLGVGARTEAFF

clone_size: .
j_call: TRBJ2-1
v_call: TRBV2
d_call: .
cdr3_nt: TGTGCCAGCGTTTCGGCAGGGGTAATCAATGAGCAGTTCTTC
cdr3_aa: CASVSAGVINEQFF

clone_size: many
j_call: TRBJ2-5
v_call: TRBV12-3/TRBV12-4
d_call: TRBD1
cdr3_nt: TGTGCCAGCAGTTTAGGAACAGGGGGCCTGGAGACCCAGTACTTC
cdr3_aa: CASSLGTGGLETQYF

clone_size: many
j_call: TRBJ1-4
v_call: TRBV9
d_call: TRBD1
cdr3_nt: TGTGCCAGCAGCCCGAGGGACAGGGGAAATGAAAAACTGTTTTTT
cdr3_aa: CASSPRDRGNEKLFF

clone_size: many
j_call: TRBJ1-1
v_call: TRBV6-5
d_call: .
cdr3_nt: TGTGCCAGCAGTTACTCGTCACTTGGGGACACTGAAGCTTTCTTT
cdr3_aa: CASSYSSLGDTEAFF

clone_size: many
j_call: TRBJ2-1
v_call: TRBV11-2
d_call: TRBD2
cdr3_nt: TGTGCCAGCAGCTGGACTAGCGGGGGGGTATTCAATGAGCAGTTCTTC
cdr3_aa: CASSWTSGGVFNEQFF

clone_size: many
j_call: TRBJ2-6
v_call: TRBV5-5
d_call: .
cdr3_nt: TGTGCCAGCAGCTCATTCTCTGGGGCCAACGTCCTGACTTTC
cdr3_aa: CASSSFSGANVLTF

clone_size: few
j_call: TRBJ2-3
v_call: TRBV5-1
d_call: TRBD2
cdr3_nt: TGCGCCAGCAGCTTAGAGCGGGGGGGCGCAGATACGCAGTATTTT
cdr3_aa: CASSLERGGADTQYF

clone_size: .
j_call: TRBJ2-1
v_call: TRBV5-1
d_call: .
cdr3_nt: TGCGCCAGCAGCTTGGCCCCCTCCGCGGGGGCGTTTTACAATGAGCAGTTCTTC
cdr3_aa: CASSLAPSAGAFYNEQFF

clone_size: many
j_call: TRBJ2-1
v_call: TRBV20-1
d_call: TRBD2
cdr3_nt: TGCAGTGCTACCCAGGGACTAGCGGGAGGAAATGAGCAGTTCTTC
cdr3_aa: CSATQGLAGGNEQFF

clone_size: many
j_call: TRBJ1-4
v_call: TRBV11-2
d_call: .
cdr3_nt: TGTGCCAGCAGCTTAGGTTTCCGAGCTAATGAAAAACTGTTTTTT
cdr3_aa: CASSLGFRANEKLFF

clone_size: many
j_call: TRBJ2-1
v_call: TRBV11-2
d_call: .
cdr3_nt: TGTGCCAGCAGCCATAGTGACCTTCTAAGGAATGAGCAGTTCTTC
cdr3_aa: CASSHSDLLRNEQFF

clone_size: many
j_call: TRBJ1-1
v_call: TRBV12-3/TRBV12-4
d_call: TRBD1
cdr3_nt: TGTGCCAGCAGCCGGACAGGGAAATCCATTGAAGCTTTCTTT
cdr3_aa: CASSRTGKSIEAFF

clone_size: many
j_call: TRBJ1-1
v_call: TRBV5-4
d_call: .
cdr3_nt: TGTGCCAGCAGTTTGGGACTCATGAACACTGAAGCTTTCTTT
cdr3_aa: CASSLGLMNTEAFF

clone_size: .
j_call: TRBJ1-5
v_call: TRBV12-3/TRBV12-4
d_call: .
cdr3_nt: TGTGCCAGCAGTCCGGAGGGCCCCAGCAATCAGCCCCAGCATTTT
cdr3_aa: CASSPEGPSNQPQHF

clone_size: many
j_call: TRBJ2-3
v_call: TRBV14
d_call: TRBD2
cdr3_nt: TGTGCCAGCAGTCGGGAGGCCCCAGATACGCAGTATTTT
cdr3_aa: CASSREAPDTQYF

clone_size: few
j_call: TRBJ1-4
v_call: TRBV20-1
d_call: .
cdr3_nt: TGCAGTGCTAGAGATCCCAGGACCGACAATGAAAAACTGTTTTTT
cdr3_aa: CSARDPRTDNEKLFF

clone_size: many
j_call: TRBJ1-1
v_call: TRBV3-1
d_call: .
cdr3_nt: TGTGCCAGCAGCCACTGGGAGGTCACTGAAGCTTTCTTT
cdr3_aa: CASSHWEVTEAFF

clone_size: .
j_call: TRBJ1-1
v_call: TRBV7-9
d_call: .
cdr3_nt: TGTGCCAGCGAATTACGGGACTTCAACACTGAAGCTTTCTTT
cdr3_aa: CASELRDFNTEAFF

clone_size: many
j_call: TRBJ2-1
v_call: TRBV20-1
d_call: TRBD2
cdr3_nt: TGCAGTGCTTGGAGCGGGGGAGTAAATGAGCAGTTCTTC
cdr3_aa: CSAWSGGVNEQFF

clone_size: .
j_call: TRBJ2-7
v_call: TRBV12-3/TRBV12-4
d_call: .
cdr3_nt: TGTGCCAGCAGTTTAGCGCCGTACGAGCAGTACTTC
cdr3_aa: CASSLAPYEQYF

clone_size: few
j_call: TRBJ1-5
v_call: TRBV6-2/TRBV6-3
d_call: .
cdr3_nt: TGTGCCAGCAGTTCCCCTAGGGGCTTGCGCAATCAGCCCCAGCATTTT
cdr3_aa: CASSSPRGLRNQPQHF

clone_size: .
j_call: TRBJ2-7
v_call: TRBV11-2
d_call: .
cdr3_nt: TGTACCAGCAGCTTAGGGCGGGGAGTAGGCGAGCAGTACTTC
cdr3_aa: CTSSLGRGVGEQYF

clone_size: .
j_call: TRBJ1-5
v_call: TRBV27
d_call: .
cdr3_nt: TGTGCCAGCAGAGGACAGATAAATCAGCCCCAGCATTTT
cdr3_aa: CASRGQINQPQHF

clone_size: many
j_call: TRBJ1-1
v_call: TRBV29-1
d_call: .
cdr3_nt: TGCAGCGTTGACAACGGGAACACTGAAGCTTTCTTT
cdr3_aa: CSVDNGNTEAFF

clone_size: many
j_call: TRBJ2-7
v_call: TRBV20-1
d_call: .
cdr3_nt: TGCAGTGGCAACGCTAACTCCTACGAGCAGTACTTC
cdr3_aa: CSGNANSYEQYF

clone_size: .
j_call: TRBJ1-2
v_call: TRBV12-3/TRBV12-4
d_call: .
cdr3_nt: TGTGCCAGCAGCCCTACAGACGGCTACTATGGCTACACCTTC
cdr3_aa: CASSPTDGYYGYTF

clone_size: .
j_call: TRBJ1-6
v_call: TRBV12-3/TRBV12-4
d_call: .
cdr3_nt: TGTGCCAGCAGCTCGGTCGGAGGGATCAATTCACCCCTCCACTTT
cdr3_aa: CASSSVGGINSPLHF

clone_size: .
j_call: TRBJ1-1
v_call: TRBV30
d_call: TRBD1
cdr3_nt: TGTGCCTGGAATTATGGACAGGGGTTCACTGAAGCTTTCTTT
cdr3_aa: CAWNYGQGFTEAFF